This T cell receptor (beta chain) came from a study of blood T cell repertoires in COVID-19. Overall study context: Spain, Italy and the United States supplied samples that represented acute and convalescent COVID-19. T cells, B-cell-depleted T cells, or PBMCs provided the cDNA or gDNA that served as material.

In its sample, this clone was seen a few times. In the study's own analysis: Amplification of reference gene primers was used by the study to estimate nucleated cell counts. Using immunoSEQ multiplex PCR, the repertoire was profiled, and TCRdb retains in-frame clones only, with some absent. Clone size and the V and J calls come from that table; the DNA yielded D and trimming. The sample records approximately 20,000 clones, 70% to 90% being singletons. The germline gives CDR1 SGHTA, CDR2 FQGNSA. Losses at the gene ends were 5 bases for V and 2 bases for J; bases not matched to a gene: 7. This CDR3 is 15 amino acids long.

This receptor was identified in a human donor with active COVID-19. The donor label of this sample is uncertain. V and J are TRBV7-2 and TRBJ2-7; 9 bases are shared with TRBD2. Sequencing was performed on peripheral blood. The CDR3 loop reads CASSPDSGSPYEQYF. CDR3 DNA sequence: TGTGCCAGCAGCCCCGATAGCGGGAGCCCCTACGAGCAGTACTTC.